The 5 T cell receptor beta chains below were found in one sample sequenced in a study of CD8 T cells in Susac syndrome. Reverse transcription used about 0.5 to 1 ug RNA and random hexamers. Using its own MiXCR run on the immunoSEQ multiplex PCR reads, TCRdb lists one record per CDR3 protein. The repertoire has about 150,000 distinct CDR3 sequences, approximately 93% of them found once; the top ten carry 0.09% to 0.1%. The source material was CD4+ T cells from PBMCs. These receptors all come from a human donor with multiple sclerosis.

The J gene is TRBJ2-7, the V gene TRBV20-1, with TRBD1 as a possible D gene (6 bases). Germline lookup yields CDR1 DFQATT and CDR2 SNEGSKA (reference sequence). V was clipped by 1 base and J by 5 bases, with 18 bases between them. The CDR3 is 15 residues long. The CDR3 spells CSARAGTGRGHEQYF. Written as DNA, the CDR3 is TGCAGTGCTAGAGCGGGTACAGGGCGAGGCCACGAGCAGTACTTC.

This chain uses TRBV30 with TRBJ1-5; unclear D gene. V was clipped by 1 base and J by 4 bases, with 20 bases between them. Germline CDR1 reads GTSNPN; CDR2 reads SVGIG (reference sequence). CDR3 size: 17 residues. CDR3 residues: CAWSDTPTSSPNQPQHF. In nucleotides, the CDR3 is TGTGCCTGGAGTGATACCCCGACGTCTTCGCCAAATCAGCCCCAGCATTTT. The entire variable domain, with the rest obtained from reference TRBV30 and TRBJ1-5, is as follows: SQTIHQWPATLVQPVGSPLSLECTVEGTSNPNLYWYRQAAGRGLQLLFYSVGIGQISSEVPQNLSASRPQDRQFILSSKKLLLSDSGFYLCAWSDTPTSSPNQPQHFGDGTRLSIL.

CDR3 protein: CSGGAGEVTDTQYF. The CDR3 region has the DNA TGCAGCGGGGGAGCGGGGGAGGTCACAGATACGCAGTATTTT. V and J are TRBV29-1 and TRBJ2-3; TRBD2 matches at 8 bases. Germline CDR1 SQVTM, CDR2 ANQGSEA. The CDR3 runs 14 residues. Unmatched junction bases numbered 8, after V lost 7 bases and J lost 2 bases.

Here the CDR3 DNA reads TGTGCCAGCAGTTCCAAGCCAGGGGGCTTGGAGACCCAGTACTTC. Translation gives CASSSKPGGLETQYF. The chain links TRBV5-6 to TRBJ2-5, with 8 bases identical to TRBD1. This CDR3 has 15 amino acids. Germline CDR1 reads SGHDT; CDR2 reads YYEEEE. V lost 5 bases and J lost 5; bases outside the gene matches: 11. Variable domain in full (rest from reference TRBV5-6 and TRBJ2-5): DAGVTQSPTHLIKTRGQQVTLRCSPKSGHDTVSWYQQALGQGPQFIFQYYEEEERQRGNFPDRFSGHQFPNYSSELNVNALLLGDSALYLCASSSKPGGLETQYFGPGTRLLVL.

The chain combines TRBV20-1 with TRBJ2-1; TRBD2 aligns across 8 bases. Germline CDR1 is DFQATT and CDR2 is SNEGSKA (reference sequence). V shed 3 bases and J 5 bases; nucleotides not matched to a gene: 12. CDR3 length equals 16 residues. The CDR3 region has the DNA TGCAGTGCTAGGAGGGGAAGCGGGGGAGCAAACAATGAGCAGTTCTTC. Protein product: CSARRGSGGANNEQFF.